The 5 T cell receptor beta chains below all came from one sample that was sequenced in a study of blood T cell repertoires in COVID-19. TCRdb's copy holds only in-frame clones and misses some; the assay was immunoSEQ multiplex PCR. The sample shows 220,000 or so clones, roughly 84% of them seen only once. Sequenced input: peripheral blood. The receptors were sampled from a woman older than 75 with acute or convalescent COVID-19.

CDR3 DNA: TGTGCCAGCAGCTTAGGTAGCGGGGGGGCCAGGGATACGCAGTATTTT. Encoded protein: CASSLGSGGARDTQYF. The rearrangement links TRBV11-3 to TRBJ2-3, with 11 nucleotides matching TRBD2. In germline, CDR1 is SGHNT, CDR2 YENEEA. CDR3 length: 16 residues. V lost 1 base to trimming and J lost 6 bases; unmatched junction nucleotides: 6.

The rearrangement uses TRBV11-2 and TRBJ2-1; TRBD2 matches 10 bases. CDR3 length: 13 amino acids. The germline V gene has CDR1 SGHAT and CDR2 FQNNGV. Trimming cost V 5 bases and J 7 bases; bases outside gene matches: 2. CDR3 loop: CASSLGLANEQFF. The CDR3 coding sequence is TGTGCCAGCAGCCTGGGACTAGCGAATGAGCAGTTCTTC.

This clone was seen a handful of times. V usage is TRBV7-6 and J usage is TRBJ2-7, with 12 bases aligning to TRBD2. CDR1 and CDR2 (germline): SGHVS, FNYEAQ. The CDR3 is made up of 15 amino acids. V was clipped by 5 bases and J by 2 bases; unmatched bases: 4. CDR3 in DNA: TGTGCCAGCAGCAGGACTAGCGGGGACACCTACGAGCAGTACTTC. Residues: CASSRTSGDTYEQYF.

The chain links TRBV6-2 or TRBV6-3 to TRBJ1-2, with D unresolved. Deletions cut 5 bases from V and 0 bases from J, with 13 bases between. The CDR3 length is 15 residues. CDR1 and CDR2 from the germline V gene are MNHEY and SVGEGT. Written as DNA, the CDR3 is TGTGCCAGCAGTCCCGATGCGGCAACTAACTATGGCTACACCTTC. As protein: CASSPDAATNYGYTF.

This chain uses TRBV18 with TRBJ2-7, with 7 bases aligning to TRBD1. V lost 3 bases and J lost 1; bases outside the gene matches: 15. The CDR3 covers 18 residues. Germline CDR1 reads KGHSH; CDR2 reads LQKENI. CDR3 residues: CASSPQQIRDSLSYEQYF. The CDR3 nucleotides are TGTGCCAGCTCACCTCAGCAAATCAGGGACAGCTTGTCCTACGAGCAGTACTTC. Combining the CDR3 with reference TRBV18 and TRBJ2-7 gives the whole variable domain NAGVMQNPRHLVRRRGQEARLRCSPMKGHSHVYWYRQLPEEGLKFMVYLQKENIIDESGMPKERFSAEFPKEGPSILRIQQVVRGDSAAYFCASSPQQIRDSLSYEQYFGPGTRLTVT.